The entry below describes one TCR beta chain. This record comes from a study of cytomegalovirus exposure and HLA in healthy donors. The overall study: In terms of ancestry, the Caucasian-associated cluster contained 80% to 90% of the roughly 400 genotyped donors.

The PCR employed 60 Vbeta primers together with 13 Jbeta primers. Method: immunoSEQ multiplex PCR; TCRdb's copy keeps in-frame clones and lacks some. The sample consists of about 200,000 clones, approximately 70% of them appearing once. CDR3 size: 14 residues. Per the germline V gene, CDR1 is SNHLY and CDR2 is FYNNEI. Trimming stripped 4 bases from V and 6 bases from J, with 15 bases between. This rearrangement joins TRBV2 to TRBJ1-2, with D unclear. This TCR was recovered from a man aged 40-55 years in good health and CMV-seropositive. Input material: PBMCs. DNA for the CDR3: TGTGCCAGCAGTGGGACGGTGGACTGGGATGGCTACACCTTC. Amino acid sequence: CASSGTVDWDGYTF.